This T cell receptor (beta chain) was recorded in a study of blood T cell repertoires in COVID-19. Produced via immunoSEQ multiplex PCR; TCRdb's table is partial and in-frame only. The sample contains about 99,000 clones, around 86% of which appear only once. The CDR3 runs 15 residues. In germline, CDR1 is LNHDA, CDR2 SQIVND (reference sequence). The V segment lost 6 bases and the J segment 2 bases; nucleotides outside the gene matches: 9. This receptor was taken from a man between 50 and 59 years old with acute or convalescent COVID-19. The sample consisted of peripheral blood. The J gene is TRBJ2-7, the V gene TRBV19, with 8 nucleotides matching TRBD1. The CDR3 DNA is TGTGCCAGTAGCACCGGACAGGGATGGACCTACGAGCAGTACTTC. Translation: CASSTGQGWTYEQYF.